The 28 T cell receptor beta chains reported below all come from one sample, sequenced in a study of shared clonotypes between healthy human individuals. Libraries were prepared by immunoSEQ multiplex PCR; TCRdb keeps only in-frame clonotypes and omits some of them. The sample has around 1.4 million clones, approximately 98.5% seen once; the top ten hold approximately 0.4%. The sequenced material came from naive CD4+ T cells sorted from blood. Subset denoted: CD45RA+ positively selected. The receptors were gathered from a man younger than 45 in good health.

The chain links TRBV6-5 to TRBJ2-7; no definite D call. Germline CDR1 and CDR2: MNHEY and SVGAGI. V was trimmed by 0 bases and J by 2 bases, leaving 11 bases between them. CDR3 length: 15 amino acids. CDR3: CASSYSLDPTYEQYF. CDR3 nucleotide sequence: TGTGCCAGCAGTTACTCGCTAGACCCGACCTACGAGCAGTACTTC.

The J gene is TRBJ2-1, the V gene TRBV6-4; TRBD2 aligns across 13 bases. The germline CDR1 and CDR2 sequences are MRHNA and SNTAGT. The CDR3 has 15 amino acids. Germline trimming cut 6 bases from V and 6 bases from J; bases unmatched to any gene: 5. CDR3 sequence reads: CASRLLAGGANEQFF. Written as DNA, the CDR3 is TGTGCCAGCAGGCTACTAGCGGGGGGGGCCAATGAGCAGTTCTTC.

Written as DNA, the CDR3 is TGTGCCAGCAGCTTGTCCCCATGGGACACTGAAGCTTTCTTT. Translation: CASSLSPWDTEAFF. The chain recombines TRBV7-2 with TRBJ1-1, with D unresolved. Germline CDR1 is SGHTA and CDR2 is FQGNSA. Trimming removed 3 bases from V and 3 bases from J, with 11 bases in between. CDR3 length: 14 residues.

V is TRBV4-3 and J is TRBJ1-2, with D unresolved. Trimming pared 0 bases from V and 3 bases from J, leaving 8 bases between. Germline V lookup: CDR1 LGHNA, CDR2 YSLEER. The CDR3 covers 14 residues. The CDR3: CASSQEIGDYGYTF. The CDR3 nucleotides are TGCGCCAGCAGCCAAGAGATAGGAGACTATGGCTACACCTTC.

The chain uses TRBV6-1 and TRBJ1-1, with D unclear. V lost 4 bases and J 4 bases, leaving 19 bases between the germline ends. Germline values: CDR1 MNHNS, CDR2 SASEGT. The CDR3 length is 16 residues. DNA for the CDR3: TGTGCCAGCAGTGGGTTCGGCCTCGGGCGGGGCACTGAAGCTTTCTTT. Its protein is CASSGFGLGRGTEAFF.

The chain recombines TRBV7-9 with TRBJ2-1; D gene unclear. The CDR3 consists of 14 residues. V lost 1 base and J lost 7, with 11 bases in between. Germline V CDR1 and CDR2: SEHNR, FQNEAQ (reference sequence). Written as DNA, the CDR3 is TGTGCCAGCAGCTTAGGGTATAGCCGGAATGAGCAGTTCTTC. It encodes CASSLGYSRNEQFF.

This rearrangement joins TRBV11-2 to TRBJ2-3; 11 positions agree with TRBD2. Trimming took 0 bases from V and 2 from J; bases not matched to a gene: 10. The germline gives CDR1 SGHAT, CDR2 FQNNGV. The CDR3 is 19 residues long. The CDR3 here is CASSLDRWGLAEYTDTQYF. Here the CDR3 DNA reads TGTGCCAGCAGCTTAGATCGTTGGGGACTAGCGGAATACACAGATACGCAGTATTTT.

This chain connects TRBV7-2 to TRBJ2-7, with 16 positions matching TRBD2. CDR1 and CDR2 (germline): SGHTA, FQGNSA. The CDR3 length is 16 residues. V lost 2 bases to trimming and J lost 9 bases; unmatched junction nucleotides: 7. DNA for the CDR3: TGTGCCAGCAGCTTAAGGGGGACTAGCGGGAGGGCCGTGCAGTACTTC. Protein product: CASSLRGTSGRAVQYF.

CDR3 nucleotides: TGTGCCAGCAGCGCAGGACCAGCGAGCTACAATGAGCAGTTCTTC. Its protein product is CASSAGPASYNEQFF. The chain recombines TRBV9 with TRBJ2-1; D unresolved. The V gene's germline CDR1 is SGDLS and CDR2 YYNGEE. CDR3 length: 15 amino acids. V lost 3 bases to trimming and J lost 3 bases, with 13 bases between them.

The V and J genes are TRBV6-1 and TRBJ2-2; 8 bases are shared with TRBD1. Germline V gives CDR1 MNHNS, CDR2 SASEGT. The CDR3 runs 15 residues. V shed 2 bases and J 5 bases; nucleotides not matched to a gene: 4. In DNA form, the CDR3 reads TGTGCCAGCAGTGAACAGGGGGCACGGACCGGGGAGCTGTTTTTT. It yields the protein CASSEQGARTGELFF.

Turning to this clone: Other DNA sequences in this specimen translate into the identical CDR3. CDR3 amino acids: CSAALYNEQFF. The CDR3 nucleotides read TGCAGTGCTGCACTATACAATGAGCAGTTCTTC. This chain links TRBV20-1 with TRBJ2-1; D not certain. The CDR3 consists of 11 residues. The germline gives CDR1 DFQATT, CDR2 SNEGSKA (reference sequence). Trimming shortened V by 5 bases and J by 4 bases, and 6 bases separated the two germline ends.

This chain connects TRBV25-1 to TRBJ2-3; 7 nucleotides match TRBD1. Germline V gene lookup returns CDR1 MGHDK and CDR2 SYGVNS. With 4 bases clipped from V and 0 bases from J, the junction kept 4 bases outside the gene matches. CDR3 size: 15 residues. CDR3 nucleotide sequence: TGTGCCAGCAGTGCCTACAGGGGTAGCACAGATACGCAGTATTTT. Protein: CASSAYRGSTDTQYF.

This sequence joins TRBV9 and TRBJ1-5, with TRBD1 as a possible D gene (5 bases). V was trimmed by 0 bases and J by 6 bases, leaving 13 bases between them. The CDR3 loop spans 15 amino acids. Germline lookup yields CDR1 SGDLS and CDR2 YYNGEE. CDR3 in amino acids: CASSVDGQGSQPQHF. The CDR3 DNA sequence: TGTGCCAGCAGCGTAGATGGTCAGGGATCTCAGCCCCAGCATTTT.

This chain links TRBV19 with TRBJ1-5, with D hard to call. The V end was cut by 3 bases, the J end by 0 bases, with 15 bases between. CDR3 length: 17 amino acids. The germline CDR1 and CDR2 sequences are LNHDA and SQIVND (reference sequence). The CDR3 DNA is TGTGCCAGTAGTATCGGCCCCGGCACAGCTAGCAATCAGCCCCAGCATTTT. Encoded protein: CASSIGPGTASNQPQHF.

The genes are TRBV11-3 and TRBJ1-2, with D possibly TRBD1 on 6 matching bases. The CDR3 runs to 15 residues. Per the germline V gene, CDR1 is SGHNT and CDR2 is YENEEA. The V end was cut by 5 bases, the J end by 3 bases, with 16 bases between. CDR3 DNA: TGTGCCAGCAGCCCCGGACAGAACCCCCACTATGGCTACACCTTC. It is translated as CASSPGQNPHYGYTF.

V usage is TRBV6-5 and J usage is TRBJ2-1; D gene ambiguous. The CDR3 is 11 amino acids. The germline V and J ends were trimmed by 6 bases and 8 bases, with 8 bases remaining between them. Germline V lookup: CDR1 MNHEY, CDR2 SVGAGI. This CDR3 is CASSSPHEQFF. DNA of the CDR3: TGTGCCAGCAGCTCGCCCCATGAGCAGTTCTTC.

The DNA for the CDR3 is TGTGCCAGCAGTCCCCTGGGACTGGCGGCCTACGAGCAGTACTTC. Its translation is CASSPLGLAAYEQYF. The chain joins TRBV6-1 to TRBJ2-7; possibly TRBD2 for D (6 bases). CDR1 and CDR2 from the germline V gene are MNHNS and SASEGT. The CDR3 consists of 15 residues. Trimming stripped 5 bases from V and 2 bases from J, with 16 bases between.

Regarding this clone: Other nucleotide sequences from this sample produce the same CDR3. The genes are TRBV9 and TRBJ1-1; D ambiguous. CDR3 length: 13 residues. V dropped 3 bases and J dropped 5 bases, with 11 bases sitting between them. Germline V gene sequence: CDR1 SGDLS, CDR2 YYNGEE. CDR3 nucleotide sequence: TGTGCCAGCAGCGGCCAGGTGGGGACTGAAGCTTTCTTT. Its protein product is CASSGQVGTEAFF.

This chain uses TRBV5-5 with TRBJ2-7; TRBD1 matches at 9 bases. The CDR3 contains 16 residues. V gave up 3 bases and J gave up 3 bases; unmatched junction bases: 10. The V gene's germline CDR1 is SGHKS and CDR2 YYEKEE (reference sequence). CDR3 region: CASSSGQGKVDYEQYF. The CDR3 nucleotides are TGTGCCAGCAGCTCGGGACAGGGTAAGGTTGACTACGAGCAGTACTTC.

As regards this clone: At the DNA level, this CDR3 is encoded by other sequences in the same sample as well. This chain joins TRBV5-1 and TRBJ2-7; D remains ambiguous. Trimming removed 0 bases from V and 4 bases from J, with 5 bases in between. CDR3 length: 12 amino acids. Germline V CDR1 and CDR2: SGHRS, YFSETQ. The CDR3 region has the DNA TGCGCCAGCAGCTTGGGCGCATACGAGCAGTACTTC. Translation: CASSLGAYEQYF.

The chain links TRBV7-2 to TRBJ1-1; 7 bases line up with TRBD1. The V gene end was trimmed by 5 bases and the J gene end by 4 bases; junction bases not matched to a gene: 4. CDR3 size: 13 residues. Germline V gene lookup returns CDR1 SGHTA and CDR2 FQGNSA. The CDR3 DNA sequence: TGTGCCAGCAGCAACAGGGGCGGCACTGAAGCTTTCTTT. This translates into CASSNRGGTEAFF.

The chain combines TRBV27 with TRBJ2-5; TRBD1 might be the D (6 bases). V was clipped by 4 bases and J by 6 bases, with 9 bases between them. The CDR3 runs to 12 residues. Germline V gene lookup returns CDR1 MNHEY and CDR2 SMNVEV (reference sequence). The CDR3 sequence is CASSSGVKTQYF. CDR3 nucleotide sequence: TGTGCCAGCAGTTCAGGGGTTAAGACCCAGTACTTC.

The V and J genes are TRBV2 and TRBJ2-1, with D unresolved. The germline V and J ends were trimmed by 4 bases and 3 bases, with 13 bases remaining between them. The germline V gene has CDR1 SNHLY and CDR2 FYNNEI. CDR3 size: 15 residues. The CDR3 protein is CASSAVETGYNEQFF. For the CDR3, the DNA is TGTGCCAGCAGTGCGGTGGAGACGGGCTACAATGAGCAGTTCTTC. The full variable domain, its missing parts supplied by reference TRBV2 and TRBJ2-1, is EPEVTQTPSHQVTQMGQEVILRCVPISNHLYFYWYRQILGQKVEFLVSFYNNEISEKSEIFDDQFSVERPDGSNFTLKIRSTKLEDSAMYFCASSAVETGYNEQFFGPGTRLTVL.

This chain joins TRBV7-3 and TRBJ1-1; no clear D gene. Germline CDR1 reads SGHTA; CDR2 reads FQGTGA. The CDR3 is 15 amino acids. Trimming took off 6 bases at V and 6 bases at J, with 20 bases between the two ends. The CDR3 nucleotides read TGTGCCAGCAGACAGTCCGGGATACAATCCTCTGAAGCTTTCTTT. Amino acids: CASRQSGIQSSEAFF.

The CDR3 DNA follows: TGTGCCAGCAGCGGGACTAGTCCCGATACGCAGTATTTT. It is translated as CASSGTSPDTQYF. The chain employs TRBV7-8 and TRBJ2-3, with 8 bases matching TRBD2. V trimming: 5 bases; J trimming: 6 bases; junction bases outside the gene matches: 4. This CDR3 spans 13 amino acids. Germline V gives CDR1 SGHVS, CDR2 FQNEAQ.

The chain carries TRBV9 and TRBJ1-1, with 10 bases aligning to TRBD1. This CDR3 has 18 amino acids. Per germline, CDR1 SGDLS and CDR2 YYNGEE. Trimming at V came to 0 bases and at J to 6 bases, leaving 14 bases not matched to a gene. The CDR3 loop reads CASSVGMDRDRGFAEAFF. CDR3 bases: TGTGCCAGCAGCGTAGGGATGGACCGGGACAGGGGCTTCGCTGAAGCTTTCTTT.

The V gene is TRBV4-2, the J gene TRBJ2-1, with 10 nucleotides matching TRBD2. Germline V lookup: CDR1 LGHNA, CDR2 YNFKEQ. This CDR3 has 17 amino acids. Trimming cost V 0 bases and J 6 bases; bases outside gene matches: 8. The CDR3 sequence is CASSQDIGSGRSNEQFF. The CDR3 DNA follows: TGTGCCAGCAGCCAAGATATTGGTAGCGGGAGGAGCAATGAGCAGTTCTTC.

This chain links TRBV7-9 with TRBJ1-2; 8 nucleotides match TRBD1. V was clipped by 5 bases and J by 11 bases; unmatched bases: 13. The CDR3 has 14 residues. Germline CDR1 and CDR2: SEHNR and FQNEAQ (reference sequence). CDR3 sequence reads: CASSDSPGQEMYTF. CDR3 nucleotides: TGTGCCAGCAGCGACTCCCCGGGACAGGAGATGTACACCTTC.